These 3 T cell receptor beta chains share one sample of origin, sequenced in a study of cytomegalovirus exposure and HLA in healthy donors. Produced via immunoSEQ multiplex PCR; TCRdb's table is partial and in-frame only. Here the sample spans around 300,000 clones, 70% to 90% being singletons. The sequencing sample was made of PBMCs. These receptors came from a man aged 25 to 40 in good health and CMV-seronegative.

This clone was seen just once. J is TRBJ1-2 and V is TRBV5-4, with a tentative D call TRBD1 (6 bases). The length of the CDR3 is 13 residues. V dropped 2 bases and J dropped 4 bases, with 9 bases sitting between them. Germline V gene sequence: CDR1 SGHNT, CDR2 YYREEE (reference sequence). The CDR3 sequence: CASSFQGSYGYTF. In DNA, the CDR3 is TGTGCCAGCAGCTTTCAGGGGAGCTATGGCTACACCTTC.

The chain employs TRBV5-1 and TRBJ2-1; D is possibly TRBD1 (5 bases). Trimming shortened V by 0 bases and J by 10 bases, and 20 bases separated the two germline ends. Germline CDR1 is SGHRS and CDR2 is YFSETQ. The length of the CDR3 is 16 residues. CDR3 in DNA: TGCGCCAGCAGCTTGGGCCGCAGGGTGTCGGATTGGGAGCAGTTCTTC. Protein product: CASSLGRRVSDWEQFF.

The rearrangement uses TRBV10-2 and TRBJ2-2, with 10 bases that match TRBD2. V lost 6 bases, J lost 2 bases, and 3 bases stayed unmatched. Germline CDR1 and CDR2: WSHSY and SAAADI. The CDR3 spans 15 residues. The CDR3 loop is CASRGTSDNTGELFF. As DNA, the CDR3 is TGCGCCAGCAGAGGGACTAGCGACAACACCGGGGAGCTGTTTTTT.